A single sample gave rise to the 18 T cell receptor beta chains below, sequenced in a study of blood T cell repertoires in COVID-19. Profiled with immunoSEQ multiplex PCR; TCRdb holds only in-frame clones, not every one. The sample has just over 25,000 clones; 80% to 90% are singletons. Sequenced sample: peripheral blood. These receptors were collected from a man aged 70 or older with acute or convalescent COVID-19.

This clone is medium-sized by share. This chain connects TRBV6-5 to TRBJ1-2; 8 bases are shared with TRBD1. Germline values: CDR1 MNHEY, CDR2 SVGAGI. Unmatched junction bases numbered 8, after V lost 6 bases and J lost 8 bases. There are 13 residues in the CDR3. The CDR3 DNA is TGTGCCAGCAGGGACAGGGATCCGAGGGGCTACACCTTC. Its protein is CASRDRDPRGYTF.

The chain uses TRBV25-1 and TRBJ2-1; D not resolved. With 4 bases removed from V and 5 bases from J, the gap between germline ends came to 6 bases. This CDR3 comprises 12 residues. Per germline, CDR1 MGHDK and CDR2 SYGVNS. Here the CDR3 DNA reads TGTGCCAGCAGTGTCCAGGACAATGAGCAGTTCTTC. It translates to CASSVQDNEQFF.

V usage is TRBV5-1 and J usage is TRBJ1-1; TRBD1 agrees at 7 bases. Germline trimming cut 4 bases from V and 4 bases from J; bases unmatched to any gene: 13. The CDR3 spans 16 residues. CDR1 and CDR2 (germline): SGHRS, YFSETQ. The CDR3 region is CASSPSTGKIGTEAFF. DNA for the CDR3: TGCGCCAGCAGCCCCTCGACAGGGAAAATTGGCACTGAAGCTTTCTTT.

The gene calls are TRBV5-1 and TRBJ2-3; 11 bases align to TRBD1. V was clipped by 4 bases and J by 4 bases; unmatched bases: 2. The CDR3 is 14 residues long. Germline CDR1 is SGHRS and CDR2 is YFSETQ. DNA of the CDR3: TGCGCCAGCAGCCCGGGACAGGGGGCAGATACGCAGTATTTT. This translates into CASSPGQGADTQYF.

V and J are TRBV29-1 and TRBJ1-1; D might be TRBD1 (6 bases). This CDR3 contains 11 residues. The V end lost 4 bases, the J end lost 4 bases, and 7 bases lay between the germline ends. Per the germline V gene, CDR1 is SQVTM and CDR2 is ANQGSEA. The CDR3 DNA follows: TGCAGCGTTGGAGGGGGCACTGAAGCTTTCTTT. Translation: CSVGGGTEAFF. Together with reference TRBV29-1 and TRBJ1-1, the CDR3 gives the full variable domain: SAVISQKPSRDICQRGTSLTIQCQVDSQVTMMFWYRQQPGQSLTLIATANQGSEATYESGFVIDKFPISRPNLTFSTLTVSNMSPEDSSIYLCSVGGGTEAFFGQGTRLTVV.

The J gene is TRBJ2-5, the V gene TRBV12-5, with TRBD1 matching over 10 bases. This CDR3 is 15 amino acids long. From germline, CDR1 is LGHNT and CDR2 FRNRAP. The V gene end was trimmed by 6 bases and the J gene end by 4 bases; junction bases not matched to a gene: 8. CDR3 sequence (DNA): TGTGCTAGTGGACGGGACAGGGGAAATACAGAGACCCAGTACTTC. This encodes CASGRDRGNTETQYF.

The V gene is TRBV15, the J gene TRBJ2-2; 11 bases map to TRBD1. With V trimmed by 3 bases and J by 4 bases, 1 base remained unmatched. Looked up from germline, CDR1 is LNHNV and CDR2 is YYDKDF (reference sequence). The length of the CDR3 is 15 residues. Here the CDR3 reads CATSRDRGRTGELFF. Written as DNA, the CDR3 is TGTGCCACCAGCAGGGACAGGGGGCGCACCGGGGAGCTGTTTTTT.

CDR3 loop: CAISVIGGSSTDTQYF. DNA for the CDR3: TGTGCCATCAGTGTAATAGGAGGGAGTAGCACAGATACGCAGTATTTT. The chain is built from TRBV10-3 and TRBJ2-3; D possibly corresponds to TRBD2 (6 bases). This CDR3 has 16 residues. Germline CDR1 ENHRY, CDR2 SYGVKD. Trimming cost V 4 bases and J 0 bases, with 14 bases left between them.

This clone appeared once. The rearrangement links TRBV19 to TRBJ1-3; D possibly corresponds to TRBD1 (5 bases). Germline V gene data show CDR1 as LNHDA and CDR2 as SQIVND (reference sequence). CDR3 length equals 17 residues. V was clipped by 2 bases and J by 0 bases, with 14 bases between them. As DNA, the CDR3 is TGTGCCAGTAGTATATCCGACAGCTTATACTCTGGAAACACCATATATTTT. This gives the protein CASSISDSLYSGNTIYF.

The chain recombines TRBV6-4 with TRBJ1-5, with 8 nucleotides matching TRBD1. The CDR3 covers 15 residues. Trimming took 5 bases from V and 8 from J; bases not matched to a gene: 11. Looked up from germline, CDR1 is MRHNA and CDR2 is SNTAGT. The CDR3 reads CASSKTGDLPEPQHF. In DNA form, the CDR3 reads TGTGCCAGCAGTAAGACAGGGGACCTCCCGGAGCCCCAGCATTTT.

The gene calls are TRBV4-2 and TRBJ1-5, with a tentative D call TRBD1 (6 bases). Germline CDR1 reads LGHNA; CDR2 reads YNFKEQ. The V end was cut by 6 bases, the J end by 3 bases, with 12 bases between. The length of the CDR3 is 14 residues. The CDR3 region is CASSAGQFNQPQHF. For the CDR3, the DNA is TGTGCCAGCAGTGCTGGACAGTTCAATCAGCCCCAGCATTTT.

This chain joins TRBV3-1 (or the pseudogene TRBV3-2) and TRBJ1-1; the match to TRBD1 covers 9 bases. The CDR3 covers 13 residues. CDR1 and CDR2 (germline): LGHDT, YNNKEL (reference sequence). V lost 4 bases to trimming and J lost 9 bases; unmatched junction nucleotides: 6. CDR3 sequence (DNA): TGTGCCAGCAGCCCTCTTACAGGGGGCCAAGCTTTCTTT. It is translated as CASSPLTGGQAFF.

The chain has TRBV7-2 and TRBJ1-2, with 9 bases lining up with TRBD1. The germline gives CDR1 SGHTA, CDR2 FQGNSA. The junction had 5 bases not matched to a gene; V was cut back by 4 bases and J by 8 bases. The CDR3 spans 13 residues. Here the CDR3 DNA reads TGTGCCAGCAGCTCACAGGGGGCGCAAGGCTACACCTTC. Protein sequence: CASSSQGAQGYTF.

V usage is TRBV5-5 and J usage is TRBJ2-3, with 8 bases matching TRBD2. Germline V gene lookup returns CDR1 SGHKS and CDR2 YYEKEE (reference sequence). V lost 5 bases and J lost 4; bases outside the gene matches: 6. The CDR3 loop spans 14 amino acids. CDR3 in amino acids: CASRTSEDADTQYF. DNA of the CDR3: TGTGCCAGCAGGACTAGCGAAGACGCAGATACGCAGTATTTT.

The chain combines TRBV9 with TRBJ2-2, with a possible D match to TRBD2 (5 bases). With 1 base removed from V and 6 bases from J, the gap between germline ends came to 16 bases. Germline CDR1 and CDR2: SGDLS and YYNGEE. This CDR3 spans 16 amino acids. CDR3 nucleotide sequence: TGTGCCAGCAGCGTAAGGTTGGGAGCTGGGTCCGGGGAGCTGTTTTTT. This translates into CASSVRLGAGSGELFF.

The DNA of the CDR3 is TGTGCCAGCAGCTCTAGCGTCAATACCTACAATGAGCAGTTCTTC. As protein: CASSSSVNTYNEQFF. The genes are TRBV7-2 and TRBJ2-1; TRBD2 is a possible D gene (6 bases). CDR1 SGHTA and CDR2 FQGNSA come from the germline V gene. The V gene lost 4 bases and the J gene lost 2 bases, with 12 bases spanning the gap. The CDR3 length is 15 residues.

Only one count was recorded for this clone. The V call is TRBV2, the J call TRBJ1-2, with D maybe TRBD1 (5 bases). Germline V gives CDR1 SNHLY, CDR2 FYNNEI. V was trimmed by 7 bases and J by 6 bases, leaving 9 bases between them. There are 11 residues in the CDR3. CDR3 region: CASNEDNGYTF. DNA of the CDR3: TGTGCCAGCAACGAGGACAATGGCTACACCTTC.

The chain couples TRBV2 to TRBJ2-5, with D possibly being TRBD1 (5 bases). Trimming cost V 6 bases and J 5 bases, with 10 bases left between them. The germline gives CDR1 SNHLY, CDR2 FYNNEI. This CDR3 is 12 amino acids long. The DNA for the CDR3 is TGTGCCAGCAGCGACAGTGGCGAGACCCAGTACTTC. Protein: CASSDSGETQYF.